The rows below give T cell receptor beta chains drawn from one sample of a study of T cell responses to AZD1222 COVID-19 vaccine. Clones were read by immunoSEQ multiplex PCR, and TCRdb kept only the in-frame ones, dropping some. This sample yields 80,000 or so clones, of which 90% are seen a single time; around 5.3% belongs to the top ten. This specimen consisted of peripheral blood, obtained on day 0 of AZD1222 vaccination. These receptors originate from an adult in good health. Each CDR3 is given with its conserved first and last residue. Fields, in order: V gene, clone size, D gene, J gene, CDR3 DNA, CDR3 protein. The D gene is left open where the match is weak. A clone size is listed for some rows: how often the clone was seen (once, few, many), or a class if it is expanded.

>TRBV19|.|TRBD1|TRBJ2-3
TGTGCCAGCAGTACAGGGGCATATCACGATACGCAGTATTTT
CASSTGAYHDTQYF
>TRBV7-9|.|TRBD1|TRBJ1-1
TGTGCCAGCGGCCGCCGGACAGGGGCCCCCAACACTGAAGCTTTCTTT
CASGRRTGAPNTEAFF
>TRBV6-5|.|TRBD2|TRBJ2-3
TGTGCCAGCAGTCTGACTAGCGGGGTGACAGATACGCAGTATTTT
CASSLTSGVTDTQYF
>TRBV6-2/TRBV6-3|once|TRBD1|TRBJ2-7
TGTGCCAGCAGCCGAGATAGGCGACAGGGCGCCGAGCAGTACTTC
CASSRDRRQGAEQYF
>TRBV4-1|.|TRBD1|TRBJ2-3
TGCGCCAGCAGCATAAGGGACAGGGATATAGATACGCAGTATTTT
CASSIRDRDIDTQYF
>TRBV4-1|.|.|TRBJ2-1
TGCGCCAGCAGCCAAGATCAGAACTCGGACCTATTCTCCTACAATGAGCAGTTCTTC
CASSQDQNSDLFSYNEQFF
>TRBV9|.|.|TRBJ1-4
TGTGCCAGCAGCGTAGGGGCGGGGGCAGAGGAAAAACTGTTTTTT
CASSVGAGAEEKLFF
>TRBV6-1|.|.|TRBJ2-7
TGTGCCAGCAGTGAAGCGCGGGGAGCGAGGGAGCAGTACTTC
CASSEARGAREQYF
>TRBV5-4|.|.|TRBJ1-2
TGTGCCAGCAGCTTTGACCTCAGCCCCTATGGCTACACCTTC
CASSFDLSPYGYTF
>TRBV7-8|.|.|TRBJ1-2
TGTGCCAGCAGCCCATCCTCGGGGGGCTACACCTTC
CASSPSSGGYTF